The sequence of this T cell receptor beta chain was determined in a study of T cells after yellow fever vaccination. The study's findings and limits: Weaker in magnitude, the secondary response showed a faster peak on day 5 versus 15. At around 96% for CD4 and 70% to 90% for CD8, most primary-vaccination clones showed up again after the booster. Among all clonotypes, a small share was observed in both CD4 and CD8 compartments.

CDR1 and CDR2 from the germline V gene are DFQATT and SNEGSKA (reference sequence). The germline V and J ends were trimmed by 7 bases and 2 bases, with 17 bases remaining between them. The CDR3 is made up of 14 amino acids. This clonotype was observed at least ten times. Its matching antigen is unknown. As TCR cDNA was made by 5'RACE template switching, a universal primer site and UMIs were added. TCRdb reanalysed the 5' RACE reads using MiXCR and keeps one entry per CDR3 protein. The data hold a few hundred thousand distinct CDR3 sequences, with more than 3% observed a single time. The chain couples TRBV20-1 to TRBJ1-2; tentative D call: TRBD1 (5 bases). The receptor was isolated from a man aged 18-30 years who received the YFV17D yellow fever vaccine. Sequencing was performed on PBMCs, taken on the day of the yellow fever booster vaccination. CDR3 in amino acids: CSVPVGTVNYGYTF. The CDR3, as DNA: TGCAGTGTCCCGGTCGGGACGGTGAACTATGGCTACACCTTC.